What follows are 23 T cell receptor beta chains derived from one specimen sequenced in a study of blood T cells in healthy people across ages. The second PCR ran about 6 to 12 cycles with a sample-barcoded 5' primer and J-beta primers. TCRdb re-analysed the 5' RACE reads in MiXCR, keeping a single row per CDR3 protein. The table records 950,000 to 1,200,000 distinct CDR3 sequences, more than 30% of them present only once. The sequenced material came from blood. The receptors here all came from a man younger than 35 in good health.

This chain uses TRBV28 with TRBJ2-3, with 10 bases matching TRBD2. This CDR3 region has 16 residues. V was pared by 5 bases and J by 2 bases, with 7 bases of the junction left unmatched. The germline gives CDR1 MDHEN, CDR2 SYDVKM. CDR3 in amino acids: CASSPTSGVATDTQYF. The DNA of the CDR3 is TGTGCCAGCAGTCCCACTAGCGGGGTAGCCACAGATACGCAGTATTTT.

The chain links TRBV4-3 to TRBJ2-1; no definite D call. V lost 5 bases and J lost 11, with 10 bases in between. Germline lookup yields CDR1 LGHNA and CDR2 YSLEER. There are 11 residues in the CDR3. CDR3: CASSSWNKQFF. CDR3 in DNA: TGCGCCAGCAGCTCCTGGAACAAGCAGTTCTTC.

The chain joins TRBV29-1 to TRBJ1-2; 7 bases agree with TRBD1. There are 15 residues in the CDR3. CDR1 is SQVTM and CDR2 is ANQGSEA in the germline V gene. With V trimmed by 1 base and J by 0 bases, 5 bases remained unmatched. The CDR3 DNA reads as TGCAGCGTTGAAGGGACAGGCGCTACTAACTATGGCTACACCTTC. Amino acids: CSVEGTGATNYGYTF.

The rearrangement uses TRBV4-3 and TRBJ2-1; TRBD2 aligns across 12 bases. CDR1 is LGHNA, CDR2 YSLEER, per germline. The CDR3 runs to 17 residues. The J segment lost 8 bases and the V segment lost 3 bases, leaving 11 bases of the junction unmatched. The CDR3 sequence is CASSHPTSGSRFYEQFF. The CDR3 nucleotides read TGCGCCAGCAGCCACCCGACTAGCGGGAGTCGATTCTATGAGCAGTTCTTC.

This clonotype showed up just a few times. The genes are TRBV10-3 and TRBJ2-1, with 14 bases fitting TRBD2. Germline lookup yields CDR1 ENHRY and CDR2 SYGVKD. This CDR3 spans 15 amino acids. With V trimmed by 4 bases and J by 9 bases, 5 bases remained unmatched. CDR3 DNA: TGTGCCATCAGTGCGACTAGCGGGGGGGCCGTTGAGCAGTTCTTC. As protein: CAISATSGGAVEQFF.

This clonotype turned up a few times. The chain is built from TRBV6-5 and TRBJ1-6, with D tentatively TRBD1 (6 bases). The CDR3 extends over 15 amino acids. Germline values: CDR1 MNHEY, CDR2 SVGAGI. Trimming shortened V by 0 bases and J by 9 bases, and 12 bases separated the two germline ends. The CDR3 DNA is TGTGCCAGCAGTTACTCAGCAGGGGAGAGTTCACCCCTCCACTTT. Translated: CASSYSAGESSPLHF.

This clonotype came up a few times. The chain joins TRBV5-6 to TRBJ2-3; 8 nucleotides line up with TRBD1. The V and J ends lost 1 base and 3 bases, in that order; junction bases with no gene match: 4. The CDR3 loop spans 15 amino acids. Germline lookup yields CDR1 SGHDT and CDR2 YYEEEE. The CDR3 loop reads CASSLSDRVTDTQYF. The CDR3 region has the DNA TGTGCCAGCAGCTTGTCGGACAGGGTTACAGATACGCAGTATTTT.

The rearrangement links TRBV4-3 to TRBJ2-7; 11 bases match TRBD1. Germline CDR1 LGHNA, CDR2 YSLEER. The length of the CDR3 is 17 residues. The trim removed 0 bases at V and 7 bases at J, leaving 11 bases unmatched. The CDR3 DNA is TGCGCCAGCAGCCAAGATAGCCGGGGACAGGGGGTCAATGAGCAGTACTTC. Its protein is CASSQDSRGQGVNEQYF.

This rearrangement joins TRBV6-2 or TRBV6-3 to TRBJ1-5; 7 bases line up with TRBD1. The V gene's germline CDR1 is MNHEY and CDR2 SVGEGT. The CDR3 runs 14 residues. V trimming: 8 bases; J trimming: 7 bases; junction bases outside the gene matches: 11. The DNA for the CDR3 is TGTGCCAGCCTCCGTCAGGGGGAAAGACAGCCCCAGCATTTT. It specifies CASLRQGERQPQHF.

CDR3 in amino acids: CASSLDRGKYGYTF. CDR3 nucleotide sequence: TGTGCCAGCAGCCTGGACAGGGGGAAATATGGCTACACCTTC. This sequence joins TRBV7-9 and TRBJ1-2, with 10 bases identical to TRBD1. This CDR3 contains 14 residues. Trimming at V came to 5 bases and at J to 5 bases, leaving 5 bases not matched to a gene. CDR1 and CDR2 from the germline V gene are SEHNR and FQNEAQ (reference sequence). The variable domain in full, with the rest retrieved from reference TRBV7-9 and TRBJ1-2, is DTGVSQNPRHKITKRGQNVTFRCDPISEHNRLYWYRQTLGQGPEFLTYFQNEAQLEKSRLLSDRFSAERPKGSFSTLEIQRTEQGDSAMYLCASSLDRGKYGYTFGSGTRLTVV.

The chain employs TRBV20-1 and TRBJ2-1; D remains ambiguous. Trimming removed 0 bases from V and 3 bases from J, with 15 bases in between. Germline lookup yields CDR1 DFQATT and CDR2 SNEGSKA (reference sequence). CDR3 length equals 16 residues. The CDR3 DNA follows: TGCAGTGCTAGAGATTCGGCTAGGGTAGTCTACAATGAGCAGTTCTTC. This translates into CSARDSARVVYNEQFF.

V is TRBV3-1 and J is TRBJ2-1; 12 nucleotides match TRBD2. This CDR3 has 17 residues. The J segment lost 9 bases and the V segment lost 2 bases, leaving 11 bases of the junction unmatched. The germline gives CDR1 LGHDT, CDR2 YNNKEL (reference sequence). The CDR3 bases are TGTGCCAGCAGCCAACTCCTAACTAGCGGGGGGACCCCTGAGCAGTTCTTC. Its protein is CASSQLLTSGGTPEQFF.

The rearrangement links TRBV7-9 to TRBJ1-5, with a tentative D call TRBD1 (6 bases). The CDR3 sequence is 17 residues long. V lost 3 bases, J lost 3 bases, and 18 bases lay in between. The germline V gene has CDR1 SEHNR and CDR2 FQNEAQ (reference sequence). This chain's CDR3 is CASSFVSLRDNNQPQHF. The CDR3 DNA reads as TGTGCCAGCAGCTTCGTTTCCCTTAGGGACAACAATCAGCCCCAGCATTTT.

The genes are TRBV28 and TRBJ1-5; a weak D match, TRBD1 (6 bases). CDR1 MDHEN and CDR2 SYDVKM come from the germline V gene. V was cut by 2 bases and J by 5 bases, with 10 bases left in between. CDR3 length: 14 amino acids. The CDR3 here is CASSLQDRYQPQHF. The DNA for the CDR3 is TGTGCCAGCAGTTTACAGGACAGATATCAGCCCCAGCATTTT.

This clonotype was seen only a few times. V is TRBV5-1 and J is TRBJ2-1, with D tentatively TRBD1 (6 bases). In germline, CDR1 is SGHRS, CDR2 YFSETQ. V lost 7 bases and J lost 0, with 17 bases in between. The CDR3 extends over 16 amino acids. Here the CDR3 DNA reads TGCGCCAGCTCAAGGGGGTCCTCGAGCTCCTACAATGAGCAGTTCTTC. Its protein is CASSRGSSSSYNEQFF.

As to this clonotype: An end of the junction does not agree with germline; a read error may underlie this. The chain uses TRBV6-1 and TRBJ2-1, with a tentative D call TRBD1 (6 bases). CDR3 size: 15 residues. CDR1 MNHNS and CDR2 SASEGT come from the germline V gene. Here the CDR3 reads CASSSTGSPSGERFF. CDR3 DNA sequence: TGTGCCAGCAGTTCAACAGGGTCCCCGTCCGGGGAGCGGTTCTTC.

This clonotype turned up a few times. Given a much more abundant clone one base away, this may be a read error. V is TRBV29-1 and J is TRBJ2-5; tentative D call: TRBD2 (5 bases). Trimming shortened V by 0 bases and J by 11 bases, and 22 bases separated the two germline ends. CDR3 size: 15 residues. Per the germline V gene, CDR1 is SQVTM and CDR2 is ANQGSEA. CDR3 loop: CSVEEWASRYNEQYF. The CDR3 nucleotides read TGCAGCGTTGAAGAGTGGGCTAGCAGATACAATGAGCAGTACTTC. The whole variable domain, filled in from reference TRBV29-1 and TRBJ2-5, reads SAVISQKPSRDICQRGTSLTIQCQVDSQVTMMFWYRQQPGQSLTLIATANQGSEATYESGFVIDKFPISRPNLTFSTLTVSNMSPEDSSIYLCSVEEWASRYNEQYFGPGTRLLVL.

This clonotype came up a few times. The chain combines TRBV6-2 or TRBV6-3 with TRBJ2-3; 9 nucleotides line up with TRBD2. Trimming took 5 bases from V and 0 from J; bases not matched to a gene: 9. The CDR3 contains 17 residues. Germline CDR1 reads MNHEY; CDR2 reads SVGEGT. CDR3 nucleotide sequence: TGTGCCAGCAGTCTCCCTACTAGCGGGCTTAGCACAGATACGCAGTATTTT. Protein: CASSLPTSGLSTDTQYF.

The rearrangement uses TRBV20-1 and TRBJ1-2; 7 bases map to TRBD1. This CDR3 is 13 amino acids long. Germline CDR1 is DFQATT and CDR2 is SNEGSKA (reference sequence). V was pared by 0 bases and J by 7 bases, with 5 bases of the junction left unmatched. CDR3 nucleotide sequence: TGCAGTGCTAGAGATACAGGGGTACTTGGCTACACCTTC. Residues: CSARDTGVLGYTF.

The CDR3 is CASKRTPGRPAPETQYF. CDR3 nucleotide sequence: TGTGCCAGCAAAAGGACCCCGGGCAGACCTGCTCCAGAGACCCAGTACTTC. The genes are TRBV6-2 or TRBV6-3 and TRBJ2-5, with D uncertain. From germline, CDR1 is MNHEY and CDR2 SVGEGT. Trimming cost V 7 bases and J 4 bases, with 25 bases left between them. This CDR3 is 17 amino acids long.

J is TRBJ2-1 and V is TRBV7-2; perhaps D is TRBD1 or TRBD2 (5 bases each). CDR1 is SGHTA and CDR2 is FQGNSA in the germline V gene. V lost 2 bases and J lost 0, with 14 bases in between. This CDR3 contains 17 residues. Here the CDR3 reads CASSLSPGTSSYNEQFF. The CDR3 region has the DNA TGTGCCAGCAGCTTATCCCCGGGGACCAGCTCCTACAATGAGCAGTTCTTC.

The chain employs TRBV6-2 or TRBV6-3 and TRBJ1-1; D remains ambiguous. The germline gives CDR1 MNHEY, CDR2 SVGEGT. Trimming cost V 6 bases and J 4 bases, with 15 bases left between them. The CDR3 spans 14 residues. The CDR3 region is CASSDHPQATEAFF. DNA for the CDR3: TGTGCCAGCAGCGATCACCCCCAGGCCACTGAAGCTTTCTTT.

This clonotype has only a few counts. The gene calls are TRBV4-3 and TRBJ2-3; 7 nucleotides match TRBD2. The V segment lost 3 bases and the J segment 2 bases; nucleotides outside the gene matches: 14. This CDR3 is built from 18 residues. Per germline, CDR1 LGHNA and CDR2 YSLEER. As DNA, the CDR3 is TGCGCCAGCAGCCATTCGGGGAGGCTAGCGGAAACCACAGATACGCAGTATTTT. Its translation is CASSHSGRLAETTDTQYF.